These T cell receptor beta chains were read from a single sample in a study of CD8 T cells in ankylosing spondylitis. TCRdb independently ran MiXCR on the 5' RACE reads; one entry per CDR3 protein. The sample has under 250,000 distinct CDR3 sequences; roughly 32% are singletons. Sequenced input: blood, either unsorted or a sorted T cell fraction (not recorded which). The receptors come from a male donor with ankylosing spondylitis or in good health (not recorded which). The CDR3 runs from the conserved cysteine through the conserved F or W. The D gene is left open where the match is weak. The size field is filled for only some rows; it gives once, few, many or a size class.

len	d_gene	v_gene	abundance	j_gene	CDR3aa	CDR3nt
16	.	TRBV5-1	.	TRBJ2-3	CASSSGRILVGDTQYF	TGCGCCAGCAGCTCAGGTCGGATCCTCGTGGGTGATACGCAGTATTTT
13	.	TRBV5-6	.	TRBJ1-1	CASSLAAGTEAFF	TGTGCCAGCAGCTTGGCCGCCGGCACTGAAGCTTTCTTT
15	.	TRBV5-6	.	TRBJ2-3	CASSLGIPSTDTQYF	TGTGCCAGCAGCCTCGGAATCCCTAGCACAGATACGCAGTATTTT
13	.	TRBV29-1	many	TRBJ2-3	CSVHAEMHDTQYF	TGCAGCGTTCACGCAGAGATGCACGATACGCAGTATTTT
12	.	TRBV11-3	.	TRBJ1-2	CATPGHTYGYTF	TGTGCCACCCCGGGACACACCTATGGCTACACCTTC
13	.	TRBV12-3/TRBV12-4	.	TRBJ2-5	CASSKRQQETQYF	TGTGCCAGCAGTAAAAGACAGCAAGAGACCCAGTACTTC
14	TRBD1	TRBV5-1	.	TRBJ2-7	CASSLGTGGSEQYF	TGCGCCAGCAGCTTGGGGACAGGGGGCTCCGAGCAGTACTTC
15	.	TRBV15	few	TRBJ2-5	CATSRDNSDSETQYF	TGTGCCACCAGCAGAGATAATAGCGACTCCGAGACCCAGTACTTC
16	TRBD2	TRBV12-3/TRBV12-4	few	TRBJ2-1	CASSPMLAGGSGEQFF	TGTGCCAGCAGTCCTATGCTAGCGGGGGGGTCAGGCGAGCAGTTCTTC
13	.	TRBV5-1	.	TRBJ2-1	CASGASSYNEQFF	TGCGCCAGCGGTGCAAGCTCCTACAATGAGCAGTTCTTC
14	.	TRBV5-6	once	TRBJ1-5	CASSRQGINQPQHF	TGTGCCAGCAGCCGGCAGGGAATCAATCAGCCCCAGCATTTT
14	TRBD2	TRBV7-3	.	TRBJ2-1	CASRRTSGNNEQFF	TGTGCCAGCAGGAGGACTAGCGGGAACAATGAGCAGTTCTTC
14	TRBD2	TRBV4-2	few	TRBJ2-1	CASSLPGGPVEQFF	TGTGCCAGCAGCCTTCCGGGGGGGCCAGTTGAGCAGTTCTTC
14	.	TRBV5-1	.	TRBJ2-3	CASSLDRVPDTQYF	TGCGCCAGCAGCTTGGACAGGGTGCCAGATACGCAGTATTTT
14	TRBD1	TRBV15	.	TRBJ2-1	CATSRVAQGAEQFF	TGTGCCACCAGCAGAGTGGCGCAGGGGGCAGAGCAGTTCTTC
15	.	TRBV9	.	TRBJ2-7	CASSVEAGWAWEQYF	TGTGCCAGCAGCGTAGAGGCAGGGTGGGCCTGGGAGCAGTACTTC
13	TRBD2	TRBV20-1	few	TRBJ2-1	CSAEAGGPHEQFF	TGCAGTGCTGAGGCGGGGGGGCCGCATGAGCAGTTCTTC
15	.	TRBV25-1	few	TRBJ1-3	CASSEARDPGNTIYF	TGTGCCAGCAGTGAGGCGCGGGATCCTGGAAACACCATATATTTT
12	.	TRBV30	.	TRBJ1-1	CLRHPLNTEAFF	TGTCTGAGACACCCACTGAACACTGAAGCTTTCTTT
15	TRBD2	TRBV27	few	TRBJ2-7	CASRPRVGGSYEQYF	TGTGCCAGCCGCCCCCGGGTCGGGGGGTCCTACGAGCAGTACTTC
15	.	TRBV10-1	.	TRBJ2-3	CASSPYRGGTDTQYF	TGCGCCAGCAGTCCGTACAGGGGGGGGACAGATACGCAGTATTTT
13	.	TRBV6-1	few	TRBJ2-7	CASSLKAGFEQYF	TGTGCCAGCAGTCTCAAGGCAGGCTTCGAGCAGTACTTC
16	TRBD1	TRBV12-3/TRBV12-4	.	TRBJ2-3	CASSPSTGGAADTQYF	TGTGCCAGCAGTCCCTCAACAGGGGGCGCCGCAGATACGCAGTATTTT
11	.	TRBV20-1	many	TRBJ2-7	CSAWDPPEQYF	TGCAGTGCTTGGGACCCCCCCGAGCAGTACTTC
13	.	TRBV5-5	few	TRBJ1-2	CASSPTGPYGYTF	TGTGCCAGCAGCCCAACAGGGCCCTATGGCTACACCTTC
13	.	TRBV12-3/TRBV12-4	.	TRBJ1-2	CASSFGVRYGYTF	TGTGCCAGCAGTTTTGGGGTCCGCTATGGCTACACCTTC